The sequence of this T cell receptor (beta chain) was determined in a study of T cell responses to AZD1222 COVID-19 vaccine. This table comes from immunoSEQ multiplex PCR, and its TCRdb copy is limited to in-frame clones, with some not included. This sample has 100,000 to 110,000 clones, with about nine tenths found just once. Study results and caveats: Two AZD1222 administrations were followed by greater Spike-specific TCR breadth and depth. It was only after the peak T cell response that any repertoires were sampled.

The CDR3 has 14 residues. Trimming left V 3 bases short and J 4 bases short, with 12 bases between. CDR1 and CDR2 (germline): WSHSY, SAAADI. A word on this clone: Its target is not known.

The chain couples TRBV10-2 to TRBJ1-2; D uncertain. This TCR was recovered from an adult in good health. The sample in question was peripheral blood, obtained on day 0 of AZD1222 vaccination. The CDR3 here is CASSDNRRSYGYTF. The CDR3 DNA reads as TGCGCCAGCAGTGACAACAGAAGAAGCTATGGCTACACCTTC.